This T cell receptor (beta chain) was identified during a study of T cells in Graves' hyperthyroidism and ophthalmopathy. Germline CDR1 reads SGHTS; CDR2 reads YDEGEE. V was pared by 5 bases and J by 2 bases, with 8 bases between. The CDR3 runs to 12 residues. RNA transcripts served as the template for amplifying TCR beta CDR3 regions. HTBI primers were used for first-round RT-PCR of the TCR CDR3. From the multiplex PCR reads, TCRdb called clonotypes with MiXCR, one entry per CDR3 protein. The sample lists about 290,000 distinct CDR3 sequences, 13% occurring once. This clonotype was found many times. The chain has TRBV5-8 and TRBJ2-7, with unresolved D. Sequencing was done on a sample of blood. The receptor's source is a woman between 25 and 40 years old with Graves' hyperthyroidism that later progressed to Graves' ophthalmopathy. CDR3 residues: CASRLRPYEQYF. In DNA form, the CDR3 reads TGTGCCAGCAGGCTTCGGCCCTACGAGCAGTACTTC.